This TCR beta chain was documented in a study of T-cell memory formation after mild COVID-19. The length of the CDR3 is 18 residues. After removal of 0 bases from V and 2 bases from J, the junction contained 11 bases not matched to a gene. Germline-derived CDR1 and CDR2 are SEHNR and FQNEAQ (reference sequence). Constant-segment primers served in 5'RACE that generated TCR alpha and TCR beta cDNA libraries bearing sample barcodes and UMIs. TCRdb re-called the 5' RACE reads with MiXCR, one entry per CDR3 protein. This table holds approximately 65,000 distinct CDR3 sequences, 16% found once. This clonotype showed up just a few times.

This chain uses TRBV7-9 with TRBJ1-2, with 8 bases that match TRBD1. Input material: PBMCs or a T cell subset sorted from them (not recorded which). The TCR comes from an adult woman who had mild COVID-19 (a few samples of this study predate the infection). Cell type and time point are not known. This CDR3 is CASSLADWGRQGNYGYTF. Written as DNA, the CDR3 is TGTGCCAGCAGCTTAGCTGATTGGGGTCGACAGGGGAACTATGGCTACACCTTC.